This entry lists 23 T cell receptor beta chains sequenced from one sample in a study of Ad26.COV2.S vaccination and SARS-CoV-2 variants. Profiled with immunoSEQ multiplex PCR; TCRdb holds only in-frame clones, not every one. The data hold around 500,000 clones, with about 88% observed a single time. Noted treatment: 15 to 20 received Ad26.COV2.S at low or high dose, single or two shots; 5 received placebo; per-sample allocation not given. Following the first vaccine or placebo injection, samples were taken on day 63. Sequencing used peripheral blood, obtained in a trial of Ad26.COV2.S vaccine versus placebo. The source is a person aged 18-60 years who received the Ad26.COV2.S COVID-19 vaccine or a placebo.

J is TRBJ1-1 and V is TRBV5-1; D may be TRBD1 (6 bases). The V gene's germline CDR1 is SGHRS and CDR2 YFSETQ. The CDR3 covers 16 residues. The V end was cut by 4 bases, the J end by 3 bases, with 19 bases between. The DNA of the CDR3 is TGCGCCAGCAGCCTGGGGACGACAGGCGGGTACACTGAAGCTTTCTTT. Translation gives CASSLGTTGGYTEAFF.

This sequence joins TRBV11-3 and TRBJ2-3, with 8 bases matching TRBD1. The CDR3 totals 14 residues. V was pared by 6 bases and J by 3 bases, with 5 bases of the junction left unmatched. Per germline, CDR1 SGHNT and CDR2 YENEEA. The CDR3 here is CASSRTGWTDTQYF. The CDR3 nucleotides are TGTGCCAGCAGTCGGACAGGGTGGACAGATACGCAGTATTTT.

The J gene is TRBJ2-2, the V gene TRBV18; 9 nucleotides line up with TRBD1. Trimming cost V 3 bases and J 0 bases; bases outside gene matches: 5. The CDR3 loop spans 17 amino acids. Germline CDR1 KGHSH, CDR2 LQKENI. CDR3 residues: CASSPPGQGTNTGELFF. The CDR3 DNA reads as TGTGCCAGCTCACCTCCGGGACAGGGTACGAACACCGGGGAGCTGTTTTTT.

V gene TRBV14 combines with J gene TRBJ2-4; D may be TRBD1 (6 bases). The V end lost 4 bases, the J end lost 14 bases, and 15 bases lay between the germline ends. This CDR3 region has 12 residues. In germline, CDR1 is SGHDN, CDR2 FVKESK. CDR3 in amino acids: CASSRTGQSKYF. The CDR3, as DNA: TGTGCCAGCAGCCGAACTGGACAGAGCAAGTACTTC. The whole variable domain, filled in from reference TRBV14 and TRBJ2-4, reads EAGVTQFPSHSVIEKGQTVTLRCDPISGHDNLYWYRRVMGKEIKFLLHFVKESKQDESGMPNNRFLAERTGGTYSTLKVQPAELEDSGVYFCASSRTGQSKYFGAGTRLSVL.

CDR3 amino acids: CASSQGAGSSGYTF. As DNA, the CDR3 is TGTGCCAGCAGCCAAGGGGCAGGGTCATCTGGCTACACCTTC. V is TRBV3-1 (or the pseudogene TRBV3-2) and J is TRBJ1-2; maybe TRBD1 (5 bases). The germline V gene has CDR1 LGHDT and CDR2 YNNKEL (reference sequence). This CDR3 is built from 14 residues. V lost 1 base and J lost 7, with 13 bases in between.

The chain has TRBV27 and TRBJ1-6, with D possibly matching TRBD1 (5 bases). The CDR3 loop spans 15 amino acids. CDR1 is MNHEY and CDR2 is SMNVEV in the germline V gene (reference sequence). Between the trimmed V and J ends, which lost 8 bases and 0 bases, there was a span of 11 bases. CDR3 coding DNA: TGTGCCAGCTCCAGACAGAGCTCCTATAATTCACCCCTCCACTTT. Translated: CASSRQSSYNSPLHF.

The genes are TRBV3-1 (or the pseudogene TRBV3-2) and TRBJ1-6, with D unresolved. V gave up 3 bases and J gave up 10 bases, with 13 bases separating them. CDR3 length equals 14 residues. Germline CDR1 LGHDT, CDR2 YNNKEL (reference sequence). The CDR3 sequence: CASSQGSFGSPLHF. As DNA, the CDR3 is TGTGCCAGCAGCCAGGGGTCGTTTGGGTCACCCCTCCACTTT.

The gene calls are TRBV6-1 and TRBJ1-2; 8 nucleotides match TRBD1. Germline CDR1 and CDR2: MNHNS and SASEGT. The CDR3 loop spans 13 amino acids. With 8 bases clipped from V and 6 bases from J, the junction kept 8 bases outside the gene matches. The CDR3 loop reads CASGETGGNGYTF. In nucleotides, the CDR3 is TGTGCCAGCGGGGAAACAGGGGGTAATGGCTACACCTTC.

The chain recombines TRBV4-2 with TRBJ1-2, with D possibly matching TRBD1 (5 bases). Trimming removed 0 bases from V and 5 bases from J, with 19 bases in between. Germline V CDR1 and CDR2: LGHNA, YNFKEQ. The CDR3 spans 17 residues. This chain's CDR3 is CASSQDLSGTLGYGYTF. CDR3 bases: TGTGCCAGCAGCCAAGATTTAAGTGGGACTTTAGGTTATGGCTACACCTTC.

This clone was counted between two and nine times. This chain connects TRBV6-5 to TRBJ2-7, with D uncertain. V lost 2 bases and J lost 3, with 5 bases in between. The CDR3 runs to 12 residues. From germline, CDR1 is MNHEY and CDR2 SVGAGI. The CDR3 coding sequence is TGTGCCAGCAGTTACGACGGCTACGAGCAGTACTTC. The encoded protein is CASSYDGYEQYF.

V usage is TRBV6-5 and J usage is TRBJ1-2; D unresolved. Germline lookup yields CDR1 MNHEY and CDR2 SVGAGI. V gave up 3 bases and J gave up 7 bases, with 9 bases separating them. This CDR3 is 12 amino acids long. CDR3: CASSYRFGGYTF. The CDR3 coding sequence is TGTGCCAGCAGTTATAGGTTTGGTGGCTACACCTTC.

The chain couples TRBV7-9 to TRBJ2-2; D gene uncertain. Between the trimmed V and J ends, which lost 5 bases and 4 bases, there was a span of 11 bases. The length of the CDR3 is 14 residues. Germline assignment: CDR1 SEHNR and CDR2 FQNEAQ (reference sequence). This CDR3 is CASSPSLFTGELFF. The DNA for the CDR3 is TGTGCCAGCAGCCCCTCCCTGTTCACCGGGGAGCTGTTTTTT.

The CDR3 sequence: CASTTPGTGPNTEAFF. The CDR3, as DNA: TGCGCCAGTACGACGCCGGGGACAGGGCCGAACACTGAAGCTTTCTTT. J is TRBJ1-1 and V is TRBV5-1, with 9 bases aligning to TRBD1. The CDR3 length is 16 residues. V lost 8 bases, J lost 1 base, and 12 bases stayed unmatched. The germline V gene encodes CDR1 SGHRS and CDR2 YFSETQ.

The rearrangement uses TRBV7-8 and TRBJ1-1, with 7 bases that match TRBD1. Germline CDR1 SGHVS, CDR2 FQNEAQ. After removal of 3 bases from V and 1 base from J, the junction contained 5 bases not matched to a gene. This CDR3 is built from 15 residues. Here the CDR3 reads CASSFSGQSNTEAFF. CDR3 sequence (DNA): TGTGCCAGCAGCTTCTCGGGACAGTCGAACACTGAAGCTTTCTTT.

The CDR3 region is CASSLVDSYGYTF. In nucleotides, the CDR3 is TGTGCCAGCAGCTTAGTGGATTCCTATGGCTACACCTTC. V is TRBV7-2 and J is TRBJ1-2; D gene uncertain. This CDR3 contains 13 residues. Looked up from germline, CDR1 is SGHTA and CDR2 is FQGNSA. Trimming took 1 base from V and 4 from J, leaving 7 bases between them.

The V call is TRBV21-1, the J call TRBJ2-1; the D call TRBD2 from the table was never checked on the DNA. TRBV21-1 is flagged as a pseudogene. The CDR3 extends over 15 amino acids. CDR3 loop: CARKGRDCQNNEQFF. DNA of the CDR3: TGTGCCCGAAAGGGACGGGACTGTCAAAACAATGAGCAGTTCTTC.

This chain links TRBV2 with TRBJ2-3, with no clear D. The ends were cut back, 8 bases at V and 2 bases at J, with 14 bases in the middle. Germline V gene lookup returns CDR1 SNHLY and CDR2 FYNNEI. The length of the CDR3 is 14 residues. CDR3 DNA sequence: TGTGCCAGCGGCCCCCATTTATTCACAGATACGCAGTATTTT. Translating gives CASGPHLFTDTQYF.

The chain carries TRBV6-5 and TRBJ2-2; maybe TRBD2 (5 bases). CDR1 MNHEY and CDR2 SVGAGI come from the germline V gene. The CDR3 has 12 residues. Trimming left V 6 bases short and J 7 bases short, with 9 bases between. Here the CDR3 DNA reads TGTGCCAGCAGGTGGGAGCACGGGGAGCTGTTTTTT. Translation: CASRWEHGELFF.

The V gene is TRBV14, the J gene TRBJ2-5; possibly TRBD1 or TRBD2 for D (6 bases each). The CDR3 runs 15 residues. Looked up from germline, CDR1 is SGHDN and CDR2 is FVKESK. The germline V and J ends were trimmed by 3 bases and 0 bases, with 11 bases remaining between them. In DNA, the CDR3 is TGTGCCAGCAGCCAGCTGGGGGGCGACCAAGAGACCCAGTACTTC. Translated: CASSQLGGDQETQYF.

The chain couples TRBV5-1 to TRBJ2-5; D gene ambiguous. The CDR3 runs 14 residues. Germline-derived CDR1 and CDR2 are SGHRS and YFSETQ. V shed 3 bases and J shed 5 bases, with 14 bases lying between them. The CDR3 is CASSSRRGDETQYF. In DNA form, the CDR3 reads TGCGCCAGCAGCTCCCGTCGCGGCGACGAGACCCAGTACTTC.

This clone was counted a few times. The rearrangement links TRBV19 to TRBJ1-1; D gene uncertain. From germline, CDR1 is LNHDA and CDR2 SQIVND (reference sequence). V lost 3 bases to trimming and J lost 2 bases, with 13 bases between them. CDR3 length equals 15 residues. Written as DNA, the CDR3 is TGTGCCAGTAGTATGATATCAGGTCTAAACACTGAAGCTTTCTTT. Encoded protein: CASSMISGLNTEAFF.

The chain joins TRBV18 to TRBJ2-7; D may correspond to TRBD1 or TRBD2 (5 bases each). V was shortened by 6 bases and J by 1 base, with 19 bases between the two germline ends. This CDR3 is 16 amino acids long. Germline V gene lookup returns CDR1 KGHSH and CDR2 LQKENI. The CDR3 spells CASSLFGADVSYEQYF. CDR3 sequence (DNA): TGTGCCAGCTCGCTCTTCGGGGCCGACGTGTCCTACGAGCAGTACTTC.

A word on this clone: Other DNA sequences in this specimen translate into the identical CDR3. The chain has TRBV6-5 and TRBJ1-4; D call uncertain. V was shortened by 0 bases and J by 3 bases, with 5 bases between the two germline ends. This CDR3 region has 14 residues. Germline values: CDR1 MNHEY, CDR2 SVGAGI. The CDR3 reads CASSYSWSNEKLFF. CDR3 sequence (DNA): TGTGCCAGCAGTTACTCCTGGTCTAATGAAAAACTGTTTTTT.